The 29 T cell receptor beta chains listed next were all sequenced from one sample in a study of shared clonotypes between healthy human individuals. Profiling relied on immunoSEQ multiplex PCR, and the TCRdb table lists in-frame clones only, not all of them. Found here are hundreds of thousands of clones, around 73% of them singletons; the top ten hold more than 1.5%. Sequencing used memory CD4+ T cells sorted from blood. This sample's subset: CD45RA-negative fraction. All receptors come from a young woman in good health.

The V and J genes are TRBV5-1 and TRBJ2-2; the D gene is possibly TRBD1 (6 bases). This CDR3 comprises 12 residues. The V and J ends lost 5 bases and 7 bases respectively, with 9 bases between them. In germline, CDR1 is SGHRS, CDR2 YFSETQ. CDR3 bases: TGCGCCAGCAGGCAGGGGTACGGGGAGCTGTTTTTT. Its translation is CASRQGYGELFF.

V is TRBV19 and J is TRBJ2-3, with D hard to call. Trimming pared 10 bases from V and 2 bases from J, leaving 13 bases between. This CDR3 contains 13 residues. The germline V gene has CDR1 LNHDA and CDR2 SQIVND (reference sequence). CDR3 in DNA: TGTGCCACCGTCAGCAGTTTCACAGATACGCAGTATTTT. Amino acid sequence: CATVSSFTDTQYF.

This CDR3 is CASSPEEMYEQYF. The DNA of the CDR3 is TGTGCCAGCAGCCCAGAGGAGATGTACGAGCAGTACTTC. The chain employs TRBV7-6 and TRBJ2-7; D not certain. With 5 bases removed from V and 4 bases from J, the gap between germline ends came to 12 bases. The CDR3 is made up of 13 amino acids. Germline CDR1 is SGHVS and CDR2 is FNYEAQ.

The chain joins TRBV30 to TRBJ1-3, with D unresolved. Germline values: CDR1 GTSNPN, CDR2 SVGIG (reference sequence). Deletions cut 4 bases from V and 4 bases from J, with 17 bases between. This CDR3 contains 15 residues. CDR3 DNA: TGTGCCTGGATTAAGAAGTTACCGAACGGAAACACCATATATTTT. It codes for CAWIKKLPNGNTIYF. Complete variable domain (other parts from reference TRBV30 and TRBJ1-3): SQTIHQWPATLVQPVGSPLSLECTVEGTSNPNLYWYRQAAGRGLQLLFYSVGIGQISSEVPQNLSASRPQDRQFILSSKKLLLSDSGFYLCAWIKKLPNGNTIYFGEGSWLTVV.

There are a few counts of this clone. The rearrangement links TRBV10-3 to TRBJ1-1; a weak D match, TRBD1 (5 bases). CDR3 length equals 12 residues. The germline V and J ends were trimmed by 7 bases and 1 base, with 7 bases remaining between them. Germline loops: CDR1 ENHRY, CDR2 SYGVKD. The DNA for the CDR3 is TGTGCCATCAAGGGGCAGAACACTGAAGCTTTCTTT. It is translated as CAIKGQNTEAFF.

The sample holds one count of this clone. The chain carries TRBV5-1 and TRBJ1-1; TRBD1 matches 9 bases. The V gene's germline CDR1 is SGHRS and CDR2 YFSETQ. The V and J ends lost 4 bases and 4 bases, in that order; junction bases with no gene match: 8. CDR3 length equals 15 residues. CDR3 loop: CASSHVTGGSTEAFF. The CDR3 region has the DNA TGCGCCAGCAGCCACGTTACAGGGGGCTCCACTGAAGCTTTCTTT.

The genes are TRBV5-1 and TRBJ2-3; perhaps D is TRBD1 or TRBD2 (6 bases each). Germline V gene lookup returns CDR1 SGHRS and CDR2 YFSETQ. This CDR3 region has 17 residues. The V end was cut by 0 bases, the J end by 0 bases, with 14 bases between. The CDR3 loop is CASSLGHRDSSTDTQYF. CDR3 nucleotide sequence: TGCGCCAGCAGCTTGGGGCACAGGGACTCTAGCACAGATACGCAGTATTTT.

The chain recombines TRBV30 with TRBJ2-1; D call uncertain. Trimming removed 4 bases from V and 2 bases from J, with 6 bases in between. The CDR3 is 12 amino acids. CDR1 is GTSNPN and CDR2 is SVGIG in the germline V gene (reference sequence). The CDR3 region has the DNA TGTGCCTGGAACCACCCCTACAATGAGCAGTTCTTC. It is translated as CAWNHPYNEQFF.

This chain uses TRBV28 with TRBJ1-2, with TRBD1 matching over 8 bases. This CDR3 has 12 residues. CDR1 and CDR2 from the germline V gene are MDHEN and SYDVKM. J lost 14 bases, V lost 5 bases, and 10 bases had no gene match. CDR3 in amino acids: CASSPLQGAGTF. The CDR3 coding sequence is TGTGCCAGCAGTCCTCTCCAGGGGGCGGGGACCTTC.

The chain carries TRBV5-5 and TRBJ2-7; possible D gene TRBD2, 6 bases. The ends were cut back, 2 bases at V and 7 bases at J, with 10 bases in the middle. Germline V gives CDR1 SGHKS, CDR2 YYEKEE (reference sequence). The CDR3 contains 12 residues. CDR3 sequence: CASSFAGFEQYF. The CDR3 DNA sequence: TGTGCCAGCAGCTTTGCGGGATTTGAGCAGTACTTC.

CDR3 loop: CASSLRNAGSGNQPQHF. The CDR3 region has the DNA TGTGCCAGCAGTTTAAGGAACGCCGGGAGCGGCAATCAGCCCCAGCATTTT. The rearrangement joins TRBV28 to TRBJ1-5; D unresolved. The germline V gene encodes CDR1 MDHEN and CDR2 SYDVKM. The CDR3 totals 17 residues. With 2 bases removed from V and 2 bases from J, the gap between germline ends came to 16 bases.

The chain combines TRBV6-4 with TRBJ2-1; 7 bases agree with TRBD1. The V gene's germline CDR1 is MRHNA and CDR2 SNTAGT. CDR3 length: 14 amino acids. Germline trimming cut 3 bases from V and 9 bases from J; bases unmatched to any gene: 8. CDR3 loop: CASSETGRAGEQFF. The CDR3 bases are TGTGCCAGCAGTGAGACAGGGCGGGCGGGTGAGCAGTTCTTC.

The chain is built from TRBV2 and TRBJ2-4; D is uncertain. The CDR3 has 12 residues. V was cut by 4 bases and J by 3 bases, with 4 bases left in between. From germline, CDR1 is SNHLY and CDR2 FYNNEI. The CDR3 region is CASSGDKNIQYF. DNA for the CDR3: TGTGCCAGCAGTGGGGACAAAAACATTCAGTACTTC.

V gene TRBV4-2 combines with J gene TRBJ1-1; weak D call: TRBD1 (6 bases). This CDR3 has 14 amino acids. Germline lookup yields CDR1 LGHNA and CDR2 YNFKEQ. Deletions cut 0 bases from V and 5 bases from J, with 10 bases between. Here the CDR3 DNA reads TGTGCCAGCAGCCAAGACAGGGGTTTGACTGAAGCTTTCTTT. It specifies CASSQDRGLTEAFF.

This clone appeared a single time. Other DNA sequences in this specimen translate into the identical CDR3. This chain joins TRBV11-2 and TRBJ2-3; D possibly uses TRBD1 or TRBD2 (5 bases each). V lost 1 base and J lost 4, with 12 bases in between. This CDR3 comprises 15 residues. Germline V CDR1 and CDR2: SGHAT, FQNNGV. DNA for the CDR3: TGTGCCAGCAGCTTAGGAACGCGAGGGGCAGATACGCAGTATTTT. Translating gives CASSLGTRGADTQYF.

This chain links TRBV9 with TRBJ2-1; 8 nucleotides line up with TRBD2. This CDR3 has 14 amino acids. Germline V gene data show CDR1 as SGDLS and CDR2 as YYNGEE. V trimming: 0 bases; J trimming: 13 bases; junction bases outside the gene matches: 9. CDR3 DNA sequence: TGTGCCAGCAGCGTAGCCCTTGGGGTAGCGGGACAGTTCTTC. This gives the protein CASSVALGVAGQFF. The full variable domain, with the rest looked up from reference TRBV9 and TRBJ2-1, is DSGVTQTPKHLITATGQRVTLRCSPRSGDLSVYWYQQSLDQGLQFLIQYYNGEERAKGNILERFSAQQFPDLHSELNLSSLELGDSALYFCASSVALGVAGQFFGPGTRLTVL.

The V gene is TRBV6-1, the J gene TRBJ2-2; weak D call: TRBD2 (6 bases). CDR1 and CDR2 from the germline V gene are MNHNS and SASEGT. V lost 3 bases to trimming and J lost 7 bases, with 15 bases between them. This CDR3 has 15 amino acids. The DNA of the CDR3 is TGTGCCAGCAGTGAGAGGGAGGAGGCGGGCGGGGAGCTGTTTTTT. As protein: CASSEREEAGGELFF.

This clone appeared many times. The same CDR3 arises from other DNA sequences in this sample as well. The rearrangement links TRBV5-1 to TRBJ2-1; 12 positions match TRBD2. Trimming took 3 bases from V and 6 from J; bases not matched to a gene: 4. CDR1 and CDR2 from the germline V gene are SGHRS and YFSETQ. The CDR3 runs 15 residues. The CDR3 region has the DNA TGCGCCAGCAGCTCGGGACTAGCGGGTGGCAATGAGCAGTTCTTC. Residues: CASSSGLAGGNEQFF.

This chain connects TRBV27 to TRBJ2-6; D is possibly TRBD1 (5 bases). Per germline, CDR1 MNHEY and CDR2 SMNVEV (reference sequence). The CDR3 has 13 amino acids. The V and J ends lost 10 bases and 2 bases respectively, with 9 bases between them. The CDR3 DNA sequence: TGTGCCACCAGGGTTACTGGGGCCAACGTCCTGACTTTC. This codes for CATRVTGANVLTF. The full variable domain, its missing parts supplied by reference TRBV27 and TRBJ2-6, is EAQVTQNPRYLITVTGKKLTVTCSQNMNHEYMSWYRQDPGLGLRQIYYSMNVEVTDKGDVPEGYKVSRKEKRNFPLILESPSPNQTSLYFCATRVTGANVLTFGAGSRLTVL.

The V and J genes are TRBV14 and TRBJ2-3; D gene uncertain. Germline CDR1 is SGHDN and CDR2 is FVKESK. The V end was cut by 0 bases, the J end by 1 base, with 14 bases between. The CDR3 runs 17 residues. The DNA of the CDR3 is TGTGCCAGCAGCCAAGAACTTACGAGCACCCGCACAGATACGCAGTATTTT. Amino acid sequence: CASSQELTSTRTDTQYF.

This clone occurred once. This chain links TRBV11-2 with TRBJ2-1; no clear D. The CDR3 runs to 15 residues. Germline V gene lookup returns CDR1 SGHAT and CDR2 FQNNGV. V was pared by 1 base and J by 8 bases, with 15 bases between. The CDR3 here is CASSLAGRRRDEQFF. The CDR3 DNA reads as TGTGCCAGCAGCTTAGCGGGCCGCCGACGGGATGAGCAGTTCTTC.

Regarding this clone: This CDR3 is also generated by other DNA sequences in the sample. The chain joins TRBV19 to TRBJ1-1, with 8 bases lining up with TRBD1. The CDR3 sequence is 14 residues long. The trim removed 4 bases at V and 0 bases at J, leaving 1 base unmatched. Germline V gives CDR1 LNHDA, CDR2 SQIVND (reference sequence). CDR3 protein: CASSNRGVNTEAFF. In DNA form, the CDR3 reads TGTGCCAGTAGTAACAGGGGGGTGAACACTGAAGCTTTCTTT.

This rearrangement joins TRBV4-2 to TRBJ1-1; the D gene is possibly TRBD1 (5 bases). The CDR3 length is 16 residues. Germline V gives CDR1 LGHNA, CDR2 YNFKEQ. With 3 bases removed from V and 1 base from J, the gap between germline ends came to 15 bases. CDR3 in DNA: TGTGCCAGCAGCCAGGCCCCCGGGACCCAGAACACTGAAGCTTTCTTT. Its translation: CASSQAPGTQNTEAFF.

This clone has just one count. The chain carries TRBV7-2 and TRBJ2-2, with D maybe TRBD2 (5 bases). The CDR3 runs to 14 residues. Germline V CDR1 and CDR2: SGHTA, FQGNSA. Trimming stripped 6 bases from V and 5 bases from J, with 13 bases between. The DNA for the CDR3 is TGTGCCAGCAGGCCTATTACTAGGACCGGGGAGCTGTTTTTT. It encodes CASRPITRTGELFF.

The chain links TRBV21-1 to TRBJ2-7; the DNA was not used to check the table's D call, TRBD1. TRBV21-1 is given as a pseudogene. This CDR3 region has 13 residues. In DNA form, the CDR3 reads TGTGCCAGCAGCCTCTGGGCCCCCTACGAGCAGTACTTC. Encoded protein: CASSLWAPYEQYF.

The chain is built from TRBV7-9 and TRBJ2-1; tentatively, D is TRBD2 (5 bases). The germline gives CDR1 SEHNR, CDR2 FQNEAQ (reference sequence). This CDR3 region has 15 residues. V lost 1 base, J lost 2 bases, and 9 bases lay in between. The CDR3 bases are TGTGCCAGCAGCTTAGGAGACGGGGCCTACAATGAGCAGTTCTTC. This gives the protein CASSLGDGAYNEQFF.

V usage is TRBV30 and J usage is TRBJ2-1, with no clear D. Germline CDR1 reads GTSNPN; CDR2 reads SVGIG (reference sequence). CDR3 size: 10 residues. V lost 5 bases and J 6 bases, leaving 5 bases between the germline ends. CDR3 amino acids: CAWQINEQFF. CDR3 in DNA: TGTGCCTGGCAAATCAATGAGCAGTTCTTC.

V and J are TRBV6-1 and TRBJ2-7, with TRBD2 as a possible D gene (5 bases). CDR3 length: 15 residues. V lost 1 base and J lost 0, with 10 bases in between. CDR1 is MNHNS, CDR2 SASEGT, per germline. In DNA, the CDR3 is TGTGCCAGCAGTGAAGATGGGAGACCCTCCTACGAGCAGTACTTC. Protein sequence: CASSEDGRPSYEQYF.

V usage is TRBV28 and J usage is TRBJ2-1; unclear D gene. The V gene lost 2 bases and the J gene lost 4 bases, with 3 bases spanning the gap. In germline, CDR1 is MDHEN, CDR2 SYDVKM. This CDR3 is 12 amino acids long. The CDR3 nucleotides read TGTGCCAGCAGTTTAACTTACAATGAGCAGTTCTTC. It encodes CASSLTYNEQFF.